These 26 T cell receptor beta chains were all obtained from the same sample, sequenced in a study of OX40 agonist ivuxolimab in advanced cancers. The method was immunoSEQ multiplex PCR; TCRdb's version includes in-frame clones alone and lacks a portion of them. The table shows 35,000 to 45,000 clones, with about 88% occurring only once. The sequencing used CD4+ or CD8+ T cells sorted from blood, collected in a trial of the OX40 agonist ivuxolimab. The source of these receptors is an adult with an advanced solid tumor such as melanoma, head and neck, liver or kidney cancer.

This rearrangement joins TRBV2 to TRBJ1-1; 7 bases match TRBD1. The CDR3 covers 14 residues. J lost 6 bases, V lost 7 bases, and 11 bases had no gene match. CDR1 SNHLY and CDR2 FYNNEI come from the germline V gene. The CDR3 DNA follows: TGTGCCAGCATCTCAGACAGGGCCGCACCTGAAGCTTTCTTT. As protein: CASISDRAAPEAFF.

CDR3 protein: CASTLGRMGNTEAFF. CDR3 sequence (DNA): TGTGCCAGCACTCTCGGCCGCATGGGGAACACTGAAGCTTTCTTT. The J gene is TRBJ1-1, the V gene TRBV6-1; D unresolved. The CDR3 runs to 15 residues. V lost 7 bases and J lost 1, with 16 bases in between. Germline lookup yields CDR1 MNHNS and CDR2 SASEGT.

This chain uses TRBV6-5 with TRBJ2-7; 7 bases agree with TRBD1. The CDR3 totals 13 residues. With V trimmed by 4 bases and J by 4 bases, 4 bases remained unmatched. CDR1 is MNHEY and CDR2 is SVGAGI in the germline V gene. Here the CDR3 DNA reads TGTGCCAGCAGTTCCTTGACAGGGTACGAGCAGTACTTC. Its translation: CASSSLTGYEQYF.

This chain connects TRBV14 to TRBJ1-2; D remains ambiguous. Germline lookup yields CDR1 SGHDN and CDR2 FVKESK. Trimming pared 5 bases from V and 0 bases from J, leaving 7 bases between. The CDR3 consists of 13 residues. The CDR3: CASSDTTNYGYTF. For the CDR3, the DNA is TGTGCCAGCAGCGATACTACTAACTATGGCTACACCTTC.

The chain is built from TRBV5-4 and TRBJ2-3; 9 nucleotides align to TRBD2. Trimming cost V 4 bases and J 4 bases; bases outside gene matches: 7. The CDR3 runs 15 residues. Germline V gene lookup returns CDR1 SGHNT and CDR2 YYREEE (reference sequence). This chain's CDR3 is CASSTGLAGPDTQYF. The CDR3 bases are TGTGCCAGCAGCACGGGACTAGCAGGACCAGATACGCAGTATTTT.

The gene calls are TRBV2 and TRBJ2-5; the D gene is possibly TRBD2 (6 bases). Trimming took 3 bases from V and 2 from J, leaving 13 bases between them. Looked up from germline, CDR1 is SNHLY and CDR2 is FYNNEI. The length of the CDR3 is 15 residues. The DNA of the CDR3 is TGTGCCAGCAGTGATTGGCGGGGAAAACAAGAGACCCAGTACTTC. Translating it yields CASSDWRGKQETQYF.

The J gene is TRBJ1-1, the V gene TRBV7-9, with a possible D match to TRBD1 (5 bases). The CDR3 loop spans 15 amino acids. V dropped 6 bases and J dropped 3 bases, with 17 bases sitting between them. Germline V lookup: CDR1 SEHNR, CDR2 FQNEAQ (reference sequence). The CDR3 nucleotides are TGTGCCAGCAGGGACGGACGGCTGGGGGACACTGAAGCTTTCTTT. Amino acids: CASRDGRLGDTEAFF.

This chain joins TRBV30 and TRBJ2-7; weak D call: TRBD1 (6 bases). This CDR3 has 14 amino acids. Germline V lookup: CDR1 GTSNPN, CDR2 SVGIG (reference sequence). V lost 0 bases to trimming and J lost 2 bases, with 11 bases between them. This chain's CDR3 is CAWSVAGATYEQYF. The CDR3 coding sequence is TGTGCCTGGAGTGTGGCAGGGGCCACCTACGAGCAGTACTTC.

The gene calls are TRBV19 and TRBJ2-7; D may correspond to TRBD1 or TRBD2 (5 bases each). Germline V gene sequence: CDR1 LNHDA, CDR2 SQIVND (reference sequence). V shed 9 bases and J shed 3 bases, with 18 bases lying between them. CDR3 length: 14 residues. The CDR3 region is CASRDTGRGYEQYF. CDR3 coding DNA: TGTGCCAGCCGAGATACGGGACGGGGCTACGAGCAGTACTTC.

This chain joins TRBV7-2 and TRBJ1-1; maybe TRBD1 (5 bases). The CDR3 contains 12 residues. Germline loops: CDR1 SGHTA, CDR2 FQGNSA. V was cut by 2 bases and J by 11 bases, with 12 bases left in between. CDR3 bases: TGTGCCAGCAGCTTACGTCAGGGAGGCGCTTTCTTT. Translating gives CASSLRQGGAFF.

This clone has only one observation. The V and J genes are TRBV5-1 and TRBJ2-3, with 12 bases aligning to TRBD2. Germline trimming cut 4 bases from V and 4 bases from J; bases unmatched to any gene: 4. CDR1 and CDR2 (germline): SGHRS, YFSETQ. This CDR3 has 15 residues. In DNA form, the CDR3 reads TGCGCCAGCAGCCGACTAGCGGGGGAGGCAGATACGCAGTATTTT. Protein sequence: CASSRLAGEADTQYF.

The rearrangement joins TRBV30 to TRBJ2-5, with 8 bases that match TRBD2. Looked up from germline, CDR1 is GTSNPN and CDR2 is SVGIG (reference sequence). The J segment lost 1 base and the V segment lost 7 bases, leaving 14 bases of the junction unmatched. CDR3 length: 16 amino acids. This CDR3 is CAYSGGSGGPQETQYF. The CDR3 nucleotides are TGTGCCTACTCGGGGGGGAGCGGGGGACCCCAAGAGACCCAGTACTTC.

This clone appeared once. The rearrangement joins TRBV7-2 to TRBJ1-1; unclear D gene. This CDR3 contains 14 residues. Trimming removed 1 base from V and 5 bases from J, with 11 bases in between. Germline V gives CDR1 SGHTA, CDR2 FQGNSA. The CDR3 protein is CASSLGGGRTEAFF. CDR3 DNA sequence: TGTGCCAGCAGCTTAGGGGGAGGGAGGACTGAAGCTTTCTTT.

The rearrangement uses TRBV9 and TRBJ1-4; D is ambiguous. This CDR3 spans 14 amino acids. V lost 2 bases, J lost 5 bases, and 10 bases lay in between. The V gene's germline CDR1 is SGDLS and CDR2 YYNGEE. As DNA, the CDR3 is TGTGCCAGCAGCGTCGGGCCAAAAAATGAAAAACTGTTTTTT. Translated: CASSVGPKNEKLFF.

The DNA for the CDR3 is TGCAGCGTTGTCAGGGGGGACACTGAAGCTTTCTTT. Encoded protein: CSVVRGDTEAFF. The rearrangement uses TRBV29-1 and TRBJ1-1; 7 bases align to TRBD1. The CDR3 is 12 residues long. V was clipped by 4 bases and J by 3 bases; unmatched bases: 2. Germline CDR1 reads SQVTM; CDR2 reads ANQGSEA.

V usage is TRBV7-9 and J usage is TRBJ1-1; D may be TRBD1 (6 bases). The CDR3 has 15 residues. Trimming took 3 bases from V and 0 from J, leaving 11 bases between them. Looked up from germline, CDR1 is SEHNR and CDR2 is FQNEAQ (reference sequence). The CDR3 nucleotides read TGTGCCAGCAGCTTCCGACAGGCCATGAACACTGAAGCTTTCTTT. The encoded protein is CASSFRQAMNTEAFF. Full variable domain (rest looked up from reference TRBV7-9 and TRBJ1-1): DTGVSQNPRHKITKRGQNVTFRCDPISEHNRLYWYRQTLGQGPEFLTYFQNEAQLEKSRLLSDRFSAERPKGSFSTLEIQRTEQGDSAMYLCASSFRQAMNTEAFFGQGTRLTVV.

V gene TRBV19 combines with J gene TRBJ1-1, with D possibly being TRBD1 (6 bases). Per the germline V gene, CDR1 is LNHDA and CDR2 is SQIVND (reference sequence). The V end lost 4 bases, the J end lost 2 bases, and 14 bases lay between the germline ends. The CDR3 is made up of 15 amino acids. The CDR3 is CASSTTRGGNTEAFF. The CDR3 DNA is TGTGCCAGTAGTACCACGAGAGGGGGAAACACTGAAGCTTTCTTT.

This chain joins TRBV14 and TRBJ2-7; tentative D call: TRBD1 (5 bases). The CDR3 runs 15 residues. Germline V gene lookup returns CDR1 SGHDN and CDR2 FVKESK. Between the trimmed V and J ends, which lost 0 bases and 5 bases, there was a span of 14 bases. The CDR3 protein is CASSQDTVLGDEQYF. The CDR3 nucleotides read TGTGCCAGCAGCCAAGACACAGTGCTAGGGGACGAGCAGTACTTC. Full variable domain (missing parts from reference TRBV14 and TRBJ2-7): EAGVTQFPSHSVIEKGQTVTLRCDPISGHDNLYWYRRVMGKEIKFLLHFVKESKQDESGMPNNRFLAERTGGTYSTLKVQPAELEDSGVYFCASSQDTVLGDEQYFGPGTRLTVT.

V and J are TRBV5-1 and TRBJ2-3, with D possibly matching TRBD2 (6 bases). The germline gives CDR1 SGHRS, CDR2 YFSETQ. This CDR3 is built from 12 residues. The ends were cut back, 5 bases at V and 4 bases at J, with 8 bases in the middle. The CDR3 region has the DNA TGCGCCAGCAGGGAGGGATCAGATACGCAGTATTTT. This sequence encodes CASREGSDTQYF.

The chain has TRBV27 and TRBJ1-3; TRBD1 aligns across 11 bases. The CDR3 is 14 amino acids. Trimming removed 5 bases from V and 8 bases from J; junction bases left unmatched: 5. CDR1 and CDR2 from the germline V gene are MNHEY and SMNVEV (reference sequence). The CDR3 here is CASSRGQGAYTIYF. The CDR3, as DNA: TGTGCCAGCAGTCGAGGACAGGGGGCTTACACCATATATTTT.

Here the CDR3 reads CAWSDSYDRGGRNTEAFF. CDR3 nucleotides: TGTGCCTGGAGCGACTCCTACGACAGGGGAGGTAGGAACACTGAAGCTTTCTTT. The chain uses TRBV30 and TRBJ1-1; 8 nucleotides match TRBD1. The CDR3 loop spans 18 amino acids. The J segment lost 1 base and the V segment lost 3 bases, leaving 16 bases of the junction unmatched. CDR1 GTSNPN and CDR2 SVGIG come from the germline V gene (reference sequence).

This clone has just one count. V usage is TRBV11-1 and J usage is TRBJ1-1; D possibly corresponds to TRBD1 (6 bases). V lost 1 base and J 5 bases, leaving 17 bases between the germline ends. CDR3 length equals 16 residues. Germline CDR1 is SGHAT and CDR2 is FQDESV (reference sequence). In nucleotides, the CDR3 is TGTGCCAGCAGCTTAGATATTCAGGGGCGTCTTACTGAAGCTTTCTTT. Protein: CASSLDIQGRLTEAFF. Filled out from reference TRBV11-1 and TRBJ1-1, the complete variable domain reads EAEVAQSPRYKITEKSQAVAFWCDPISGHATLYWYRQILGQGPELLVQFQDESVVDDSQLPKDRFSAERLKGVDSTLKIQPAELGDSAMYLCASSLDIQGRLTEAFFGQGTRLTVV.

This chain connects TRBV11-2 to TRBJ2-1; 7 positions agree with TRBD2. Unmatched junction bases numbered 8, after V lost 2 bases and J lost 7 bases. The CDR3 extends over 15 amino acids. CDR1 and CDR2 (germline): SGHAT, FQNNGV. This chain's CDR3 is CASSLNVGGVNEQFF. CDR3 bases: TGTGCCAGCAGCTTAAACGTTGGGGGGGTTAATGAGCAGTTCTTC.

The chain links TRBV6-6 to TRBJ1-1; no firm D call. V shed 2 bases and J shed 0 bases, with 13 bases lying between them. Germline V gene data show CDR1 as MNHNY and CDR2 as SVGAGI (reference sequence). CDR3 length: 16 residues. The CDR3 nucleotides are TGTGCCAGCAGTTACGATGGGAGTCCATTGAACACTGAAGCTTTCTTT. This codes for CASSYDGSPLNTEAFF.

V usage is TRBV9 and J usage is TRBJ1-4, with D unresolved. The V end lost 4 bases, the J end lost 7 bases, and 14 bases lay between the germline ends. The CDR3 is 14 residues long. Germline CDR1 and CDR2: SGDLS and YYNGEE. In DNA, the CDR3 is TGTGCCAGCAGCTTCTCGGGTGGGAGTGAAAAACTGTTTTTT. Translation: CASSFSGGSEKLFF.

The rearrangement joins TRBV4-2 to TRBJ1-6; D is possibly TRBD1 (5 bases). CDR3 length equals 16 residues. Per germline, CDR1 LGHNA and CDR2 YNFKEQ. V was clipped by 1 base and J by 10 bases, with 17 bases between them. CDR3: CASSQARDLRGSPLHF. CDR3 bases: TGTGCCAGCAGCCAAGCCCGGGACCTAAGGGGCTCACCCCTCCACTTT.